Following are 23 T cell receptor beta chains from one sample sequenced in a study of cytotoxic CD8 clonotypes in ibrutinib-treated CLL. The protocol was immunoSEQ multiplex PCR, while the TCRdb copy is restricted to in-frame clones and leaves out a portion. This sample has about 140,000 clones; around 81% occur once, and the top ten carry around 7.6%. The sequencing used PBMCs, collected after 36 months of ibrutinib treatment. The receptors stem from a human donor with chronic lymphocytic leukemia.

The CDR3 sequence: CASSYASGSYGYTF. For the CDR3, the DNA is TGTGCCAGCAGTTACGCGTCAGGCTCCTATGGCTACACCTTC. The rearrangement joins TRBV6-5 to TRBJ1-2; D gene unclear. Germline V gene data show CDR1 as MNHEY and CDR2 as SVGAGI. V gave up 2 bases and J gave up 4 bases, with 11 bases separating them. This CDR3 region has 14 residues.

The chain links TRBV10-2 to TRBJ2-1; 11 nucleotides match TRBD2. The V and J ends lost 7 bases and 8 bases, in that order; junction bases with no gene match: 16. The germline CDR1 and CDR2 sequences are WSHSY and SAAADI. The CDR3 runs to 17 residues. The CDR3 DNA reads TGCGCCAGCAACGAACTAGCGGGAGTAGTGGGGTTGGATGAGCAGTTCTTC. This translates into CASNELAGVVGLDEQFF.

V usage is TRBV4-1 and J usage is TRBJ2-2; possible D gene TRBD1, 6 bases. Germline V CDR1 and CDR2: MGHRA, YSYEKL. Trimming pared 2 bases from V and 5 bases from J, leaving 18 bases between. The CDR3 loop spans 17 amino acids. CDR3 sequence reads: CASSQLLGALRTGELFF. For the CDR3, the DNA is TGCGCCAGCAGCCAACTTCTGGGGGCCCTCCGAACCGGGGAGCTGTTTTTT.

This clone was found many times. V is TRBV7-9 and J is TRBJ1-4; D unclear. The germline CDR1 and CDR2 sequences are SEHNR and FQNEAQ (reference sequence). The CDR3 extends over 14 amino acids. Trimming shortened V by 6 bases and J by 3 bases, and 11 bases separated the two germline ends. The CDR3 protein is CASSLRFPNEKLFF. CDR3 nucleotides: TGTGCCAGCAGTCTCAGATTCCCTAATGAAAAACTGTTTTTT.

The chain links TRBV7-6 to TRBJ1-4; tentative D call: TRBD1 (5 bases). Trimming left V 5 bases short and J 8 bases short, with 21 bases between. This CDR3 has 16 residues. Germline V gene lookup returns CDR1 SGHVS and CDR2 FNYEAQ. For the CDR3, the DNA is TGTGCCAGCAGCCTTGCCCCGGCAGGGTTTGACGAAAAACTGTTTTTT. This codes for CASSLAPAGFDEKLFF.

The genes are TRBV11-2 and TRBJ2-2, with D hard to call. Trimming stripped 0 bases from V and 8 bases from J, with 13 bases between. From germline, CDR1 is SGHAT and CDR2 FQNNGV. The CDR3 has 15 amino acids. The CDR3 is CASSLDRLEAGELFF. Written as DNA, the CDR3 is TGTGCCAGCAGCTTAGATCGGCTAGAGGCAGGGGAGCTGTTTTTT.

This sequence joins TRBV9 and TRBJ2-3; 8 bases align to TRBD2. Unmatched junction bases numbered 7, after V lost 1 base and J lost 3 bases. CDR3 size: 16 residues. Germline V gene data show CDR1 as SGDLS and CDR2 as YYNGEE. CDR3 nucleotide sequence: TGTGCCAGCAGCGTATCCCGGGGGGGCCAGACAGATACGCAGTATTTT. As protein: CASSVSRGGQTDTQYF.

This clone was picked up a small number of times. This chain uses TRBV5-1 with TRBJ2-2, with TRBD2 matching 8 bases. The CDR3 spans 14 residues. Germline trimming cut 7 bases from V and 3 bases from J; bases unmatched to any gene: 5. Germline assignment: CDR1 SGHRS and CDR2 YFSETQ. This chain's CDR3 is CASGTSGYTGELFF. The CDR3 DNA sequence: TGCGCCAGCGGTACTAGCGGATACACCGGGGAGCTGTTTTTT.

This clone was seen just once. V usage is TRBV7-2 and J usage is TRBJ2-7; 7 positions agree with TRBD2. Germline V gene sequence: CDR1 SGHTA, CDR2 FQGNSA. Trimming at V came to 4 bases and at J to 0 bases, leaving 12 bases not matched to a gene. The CDR3 loop spans 17 amino acids. The CDR3 reads CASSSGKAGPSSYEQYF. The DNA of the CDR3 is TGTGCCAGCAGCTCGGGAAAAGCGGGGCCAAGCTCCTACGAGCAGTACTTC.

This clone was recorded at least ten times. The V gene is TRBV6-5, the J gene TRBJ1-5; D unclear. Germline lookup yields CDR1 MNHEY and CDR2 SVGAGI. The CDR3 consists of 14 residues. Trimming took 6 bases from V and 7 from J, leaving 16 bases between them. In DNA form, the CDR3 reads TGTGCCAGCAGGTCGCTCGGACGAGGCCAGCCCCAGCATTTT. Its protein is CASRSLGRGQPQHF.

This clone was picked up a small number of times. The CDR3 sequence is CASSLQGSQFF. The CDR3 bases are TGTGCCAGCAGTCTGCAGGGAAGTCAGTTCTTC. The chain recombines TRBV7-9 with TRBJ2-1; possibly TRBD1 for D (5 bases). Trimming removed 6 bases from V and 13 bases from J, with 13 bases in between. CDR1 is SEHNR, CDR2 FQNEAQ, per germline (reference sequence). The CDR3 loop spans 11 amino acids.

In DNA, the CDR3 is TGTGCCAGCAGTGAATCCACAGGTTTCCCTGGAAACACCATATATTTT. Amino acids: CASSESTGFPGNTIYF. The chain carries TRBV2 and TRBJ1-3; TRBD1 might be the D (5 bases). The ends were cut back, 2 bases at V and 2 bases at J, with 13 bases in the middle. The CDR3 covers 16 residues. The germline V gene has CDR1 SNHLY and CDR2 FYNNEI.

The V call is TRBV4-2, the J call TRBJ2-3; 7 nucleotides align to TRBD2. This CDR3 is 15 amino acids long. V lost 1 base and J lost 5; bases outside the gene matches: 6. Germline-derived CDR1 and CDR2 are LGHNA and YNFKEQ. In DNA, the CDR3 is TGTGCCAGCAGCCAAGGTGCGAGCGGGGAAGATACGCAGTATTTT. It is translated as CASSQGASGEDTQYF.

CDR3 loop: CASSAGLTSYNEQFF. CDR3 nucleotide sequence: TGTGCCAGCAGCGCTGGACTAACCTCCTACAATGAGCAGTTCTTC. The chain employs TRBV5-4 and TRBJ2-1, with a possible D match to TRBD2 (6 bases). The germline V and J ends were trimmed by 4 bases and 0 bases, with 11 bases remaining between them. The CDR3 extends over 15 amino acids. Germline V lookup: CDR1 SGHNT, CDR2 YYREEE (reference sequence).

The chain uses TRBV5-8 and TRBJ2-7; D unresolved. The CDR3 runs 14 residues. Germline lookup yields CDR1 SGHTS and CDR2 YDEGEE. The germline V and J ends were trimmed by 2 bases and 6 bases, with 15 bases remaining between them. CDR3: CASSFVWQSPEQYF. The CDR3 nucleotides read TGTGCCAGCAGCTTCGTATGGCAATCCCCCGAGCAGTACTTC.

This clone was seen only once. This sample also contains other DNA sequences that code for the same CDR3. The chain is built from TRBV14 and TRBJ2-7; D possibly corresponds to TRBD2 (5 bases). This CDR3 is built from 14 residues. Germline-derived CDR1 and CDR2 are SGHDN and FVKESK. Trimming cost V 4 bases and J 1 base, with 11 bases left between them. Here the CDR3 reads CASSRTGSSYEQYF. The CDR3 DNA reads TGTGCCAGCAGCCGAACGGGAAGTTCCTACGAGCAGTACTTC.

This sequence joins TRBV4-1 and TRBJ2-3; the D gene is possibly TRBD1 (6 bases). The CDR3 spans 18 residues. Germline V gene sequence: CDR1 MGHRA, CDR2 YSYEKL. Trimming removed 1 base at V and 2 bases at J, with 19 bases between. The CDR3 sequence is CASSQVGIPLGATDTQYF. The CDR3, as DNA: TGCGCCAGCAGCCAAGTGGGGATCCCTTTGGGGGCCACAGATACGCAGTATTTT.

The V gene is TRBV6-1, the J gene TRBJ1-1, with D possibly TRBD1 on 6 matching bases. The CDR3 totals 16 residues. Trimming pared 1 base from V and 1 base from J, leaving 13 bases between. Germline assignment: CDR1 MNHNS and CDR2 SASEGT. CDR3 bases: TGTGCCAGCAGTGAAGGGGTCCTACAGGGGAACACTGAAGCTTTCTTT. It yields the protein CASSEGVLQGNTEAFF.

This chain uses TRBV30 with TRBJ1-1; 8 bases align to TRBD1. J was trimmed by 0 bases and V by 1 base; bases with no gene match: 13. CDR1 and CDR2 (germline): GTSNPN, SVGIG (reference sequence). The CDR3 runs 18 residues. The CDR3 DNA sequence: TGTGCCTGGAGTGAATACCCGCCGACAGGGGCCCTGAACACTGAAGCTTTCTTT. Encoded protein: CAWSEYPPTGALNTEAFF.

The V call is TRBV18, the J call TRBJ2-3; 8 bases align to TRBD2. The germline V gene has CDR1 KGHSH and CDR2 LQKENI. The CDR3 extends over 16 amino acids. The J segment lost 2 bases and the V segment lost 0 bases, leaving 4 bases of the junction unmatched. The CDR3: CASSPPSGSLTDTQYF. CDR3 DNA: TGTGCCAGCTCACCACCGAGCGGGAGCCTCACAGATACGCAGTATTTT.

DNA of the CDR3: TGCGCCAGCGGTCAGGGGGACTCTGGAAACACCATATATTTT. Amino acids: CASGQGDSGNTIYF. The chain combines TRBV10-1 with TRBJ1-3, with 7 nucleotides matching TRBD1. CDR3 length equals 14 residues. Germline CDR1 WNHNN, CDR2 SYGVQD (reference sequence). V was clipped by 8 bases and J by 0 bases; unmatched bases: 4.

This rearrangement joins TRBV7-9 to TRBJ2-2, with a tentative D call TRBD2 (6 bases). The V and J ends lost 5 bases and 6 bases respectively, with 7 bases between them. CDR3 length: 12 residues. CDR1 and CDR2 from the germline V gene are SEHNR and FQNEAQ (reference sequence). The chain's CDR3 is CASSTSPGELFF. The CDR3, as DNA: TGTGCCAGCAGCACTAGCCCCGGGGAGCTGTTTTTT.

The chain carries TRBV27 and TRBJ1-6; D unresolved. Trimming took off 0 bases at V and 4 bases at J, with 7 bases between the two ends. The CDR3 has 15 residues. Germline values: CDR1 MNHEY, CDR2 SMNVEV (reference sequence). For the CDR3, the DNA is TGTGCCAGCAGTTTATCGACGCAGTATAATTCACCCCTCCACTTT. Translation: CASSLSTQYNSPLHF.